The 29 T cell receptor beta chains listed next were all sequenced from one sample in a study of graft-versus-host responses after intestinal transplantation. Assay used: immunoSEQ multiplex PCR; TCRdb lists only in-frame clones, some missing. The data contain 20,000 to 25,000 clones, 89% of them seen just once; the ten biggest clones take up approximately 5%. Sequencing was performed on PBMCs, taken roughly 65 days after intestinal transplantation. These receptors originate from a human patient who received an intestinal transplant, so some T cells may come from the graft donor.

This sequence joins TRBV5-4 and TRBJ1-1; TRBD1 matches 7 bases. CDR1 is SGHNT, CDR2 YYREEE, per germline (reference sequence). This CDR3 spans 12 amino acids. V shed 8 bases and J 8 bases; nucleotides not matched to a gene: 9. In nucleotides, the CDR3 is TGTGCCAGATCAGACAGGGCCTCAGAAGCTTTCTTT. Its protein product is CARSDRASEAFF. Variable domain in full (rest from reference TRBV5-4 and TRBJ1-1): ETGVTQSPTHLIKTRGQQVTLRCSSQSGHNTVSWYQQALGQGPQFIFQYYREEENGRGNFPPRFSGLQFPNYSSELNVNALELDDSALYLCARSDRASEAFFGQGTRLTVV.

This clone was observed a single time. The J gene is TRBJ2-5, the V gene TRBV2; maybe TRBD2 (5 bases). This CDR3 is 12 amino acids long. CDR1 and CDR2 from the germline V gene are SNHLY and FYNNEI. Trimming shortened V by 7 bases and J by 5 bases, and 11 bases separated the two germline ends. CDR3 DNA: TGTGCCAGCATTACTAGGAGGGAGACCCAGTACTTC. As protein: CASITRRETQYF.

The rearrangement uses TRBV30 and TRBJ2-1; tentatively, D is TRBD2 (5 bases). The CDR3 runs to 14 residues. V lost 3 bases and J lost 0, with 9 bases in between. From germline, CDR1 is GTSNPN and CDR2 SVGIG (reference sequence). The CDR3 spells CAWREESSYNEQFF. The CDR3 DNA follows: TGTGCCTGGAGGGAGGAGAGCTCCTACAATGAGCAGTTCTTC.

This clone is a singleton in its sample. V gene TRBV7-9 combines with J gene TRBJ1-4; no firm D call. Germline V lookup: CDR1 SEHNR, CDR2 FQNEAQ (reference sequence). The CDR3 extends over 14 amino acids. The V end lost 8 bases, the J end lost 0 bases, and 10 bases lay between the germline ends. CDR3 coding DNA: TGTGCCAGCCACGGAGACTCAACTAATGAAAAACTGTTTTTT. Protein: CASHGDSTNEKLFF. Combining the CDR3 with reference TRBV7-9 and TRBJ1-4 gives the whole variable domain DTGVSQNPRHKITKRGQNVTFRCDPISEHNRLYWYRQTLGQGPEFLTYFQNEAQLEKSRLLSDRFSAERPKGSFSTLEIQRTEQGDSAMYLCASHGDSTNEKLFFGSGTQLSVL.

The J gene is TRBJ1-5, the V gene TRBV7-8, with 7 bases matching TRBD1. The J segment lost 2 bases and the V segment lost 4 bases, leaving 20 bases of the junction unmatched. The CDR3 sequence is 20 residues long. Germline values: CDR1 SGHVS, CDR2 FQNEAQ. The CDR3 coding sequence is TGTGCCAGCAGCTATAGGGACAGCAAGCCCCCCAGCTATGGCAATCAGCCCCAGCATTTT. This translates into CASSYRDSKPPSYGNQPQHF.

The CDR3 region has the DNA TGTGCCAGCAGCTCTCCCGACAGACTAAATGAAAAACTGTTTTTT. Its protein product is CASSSPDRLNEKLFF. The chain couples TRBV5-5 to TRBJ1-4; perhaps TRBD1 as D (5 bases). The CDR3 length is 15 residues. The germline CDR1 and CDR2 sequences are SGHKS and YYEKEE (reference sequence). V gave up 3 bases and J gave up 5 bases, with 14 bases separating them.

The rearrangement links TRBV6-5 to TRBJ2-7; the match to TRBD1 covers 11 bases. V lost 0 bases to trimming and J lost 3 bases; unmatched junction nucleotides: 1. The CDR3 contains 15 residues. CDR1 and CDR2 (germline): MNHEY, SVGAGI. The CDR3 spells CASSYSGTGGYEQYF. The CDR3 DNA reads as TGTGCCAGCAGTTACTCCGGGACAGGGGGCTACGAGCAGTACTTC.

This chain uses TRBV16 with TRBJ1-1; D uncertain. Trimming stripped 4 bases from V and 2 bases from J, with 11 bases between. The CDR3 has 14 amino acids. Germline assignment: CDR1 KGHSY and CDR2 FQNENV. CDR3 DNA sequence: TGTGCCAGCAGCCTCCCCGGTACCAACACTGAAGCTTTCTTT. It encodes CASSLPGTNTEAFF.

CDR3 DNA: TGTGCCAGCAGCTTTGGGACTATTCCCTACACAGATACGCAGTATTTT. Amino acid sequence: CASSFGTIPYTDTQYF. The chain combines TRBV5-4 with TRBJ2-3; 7 nucleotides align to TRBD2. This CDR3 has 16 amino acids. Per the germline V gene, CDR1 is SGHNT and CDR2 is YYREEE (reference sequence). J gave up 2 bases and V 2 bases, and 8 bases lay outside the gene matches.

Here the CDR3 reads CASSPESTGHTEAFF. The CDR3 nucleotides read TGTGCCAGCAGCCCTGAGTCGACGGGTCACACTGAAGCTTTCTTT. The rearrangement uses TRBV27 and TRBJ1-1; D not resolved. V lost 6 bases to trimming and J lost 3 bases, with 17 bases between them. The CDR3 runs 15 residues. CDR1 and CDR2 from the germline V gene are MNHEY and SMNVEV (reference sequence).

The genes are TRBV7-8 and TRBJ2-5; perhaps TRBD1 as D (6 bases). V dropped 2 bases and J dropped 5 bases, with 21 bases sitting between them. Germline V gene lookup returns CDR1 SGHVS and CDR2 FQNEAQ. The CDR3 is 17 residues long. The CDR3 region has the DNA TGTGCCAGCAGCTTACCTCATGATAGGGGGATCGCGGAGACCCAGTACTTC. It is translated as CASSLPHDRGIAETQYF.

The chain employs TRBV30 and TRBJ1-2; 11 positions agree with TRBD1. Germline V gene data show CDR1 as GTSNPN and CDR2 as SVGIG (reference sequence). J lost 2 bases, V lost 5 bases, and 10 bases had no gene match. This CDR3 has 16 residues. For the CDR3, the DNA is TGTGCCTGGGGTCCTGGGACAGGGGGTCTAAACTATGGCTACACCTTC. Protein product: CAWGPGTGGLNYGYTF. Supplemented by reference TRBV30 and TRBJ1-2, the full variable domain reads SQTIHQWPATLVQPVGSPLSLECTVEGTSNPNLYWYRQAAGRGLQLLFYSVGIGQISSEVPQNLSASRPQDRQFILSSKKLLLSDSGFYLCAWGPGTGGLNYGYTFGSGTRLTVV.

The rearrangement joins TRBV5-5 to TRBJ1-2; no firm D call. Germline values: CDR1 SGHKS, CDR2 YYEKEE (reference sequence). The CDR3 covers 13 residues. Trimming took off 6 bases at V and 4 bases at J, with 13 bases between the two ends. The chain's CDR3 is CASTRALTYGYTF. CDR3 sequence (DNA): TGTGCCAGCACTAGGGCCCTAACCTATGGCTACACCTTC.

The CDR3 loop is CASSNSWYGYTF. CDR3 coding DNA: TGTGCCAGCAGCAACAGTTGGTACGGCTACACCTTC. The V gene is TRBV21-1, the J gene TRBJ1-2; no check of the table's D call, TRBD1, against the DNA was made. TRBV21-1 has pseudogene status. This CDR3 comprises 12 residues.

The chain couples TRBV13 to TRBJ2-3; TRBD2 matches 13 bases. The CDR3 contains 19 residues. CDR1 PRHDT and CDR2 FYEKMQ come from the germline V gene (reference sequence). After removal of 0 bases from V and 0 bases from J, the junction contained 6 bases not matched to a gene. The CDR3: CASSLGPTSGGPSTDTQYF. The CDR3 DNA follows: TGTGCCAGCAGCTTAGGCCCGACTAGCGGGGGGCCGAGCACAGATACGCAGTATTTT.

This clone occurred once. The chain couples TRBV5-1 to TRBJ1-1, with no clear D. V gave up 0 bases and J gave up 1 base, with 10 bases separating them. This CDR3 has 15 amino acids. Germline assignment: CDR1 SGHRS and CDR2 YFSETQ. The CDR3 is CASSLGEVANTEAFF. CDR3 in DNA: TGCGCCAGCAGCTTGGGGGAGGTGGCGAACACTGAAGCTTTCTTT.

The chain is built from TRBV6-4 and TRBJ1-5; D is unresolved. From germline, CDR1 is MRHNA and CDR2 SNTAGT. The germline V and J ends were trimmed by 3 bases and 0 bases, with 3 bases remaining between them. This CDR3 has 13 amino acids. The CDR3 protein is CASSESSNQPQHF. The CDR3 coding sequence is TGTGCCAGCAGTGAGAGTAGCAATCAGCCCCAGCATTTT.

The chain is built from TRBV27 and TRBJ1-2; 9 nucleotides align to TRBD1. CDR1 MNHEY and CDR2 SMNVEV come from the germline V gene (reference sequence). The CDR3 consists of 13 residues. V gave up 5 bases and J gave up 4 bases; unmatched junction bases: 2. CDR3 protein: CASSEGQGYGYTF. CDR3 sequence (DNA): TGTGCCAGCAGTGAGGGACAGGGCTATGGCTACACCTTC.

The V call is TRBV2, the J call TRBJ2-5; 8 positions match TRBD2. The trim removed 4 bases at V and 2 bases at J, leaving 9 bases unmatched. The length of the CDR3 is 16 residues. Germline assignment: CDR1 SNHLY and CDR2 FYNNEI. The CDR3 sequence: CASSVRGLDQQETQYF. The CDR3 DNA reads as TGTGCCAGCAGTGTTAGGGGACTAGACCAACAAGAGACCCAGTACTTC.

V gene TRBV29-1 combines with J gene TRBJ1-2; 9 bases agree with TRBD1. V shed 1 base, J shed 4 bases, and the junction held 7 bases outside the gene matches. The CDR3 runs to 15 residues. Germline CDR1 and CDR2: SQVTM and ANQGSEA. The CDR3: CSVEVLEQGAYGYTF. The DNA of the CDR3 is TGCAGCGTTGAAGTCCTCGAACAGGGGGCCTATGGCTACACCTTC.

V gene TRBV27 combines with J gene TRBJ2-5, with D perhaps being TRBD1 or TRBD2 (5 bases each). The CDR3 has 14 residues. Germline loops: CDR1 MNHEY, CDR2 SMNVEV (reference sequence). V was clipped by 6 bases and J by 0 bases, with 11 bases between them. CDR3 sequence reads: CASSQVGHQETQYF. CDR3 DNA: TGTGCCAGCAGCCAGGTGGGACACCAAGAGACCCAGTACTTC.

The rearrangement joins TRBV19 to TRBJ2-1; TRBD2 agrees at 10 bases. Germline V gene sequence: CDR1 LNHDA, CDR2 SQIVND (reference sequence). The CDR3 has 14 amino acids. The ends lost 5 bases at V and 9 bases at J; junction bases unmatched: 7. CDR3 in DNA: TGTGCCAGTAGTGGTAGCGGGGGGAGAGTTGAGCAGTTCTTC. The encoded protein is CASSGSGGRVEQFF.

This clone came up a few times. This chain joins TRBV5-1 and TRBJ2-2; 9 bases match TRBD1. In germline, CDR1 is SGHRS, CDR2 YFSETQ. Trimming cost V 2 bases and J 4 bases; bases outside gene matches: 3. The CDR3 is made up of 15 amino acids. The CDR3 DNA reads TGCGCCAGCAGCTTCACAGGGGGCAGCACCGGGGAGCTGTTTTTT. As protein: CASSFTGGSTGELFF.

The V call is TRBV7-2, the J call TRBJ1-1; 7 bases match TRBD1. The CDR3 length is 11 residues. Trimming took 3 bases from V and 10 from J; bases not matched to a gene: 2. The germline V gene has CDR1 SGHTA and CDR2 FQGNSA. CDR3 residues: CASSFTGVAFF. The CDR3 DNA follows: TGTGCCAGCAGCTTTACAGGGGTAGCTTTCTTT.

This clone was seen more than once but under ten times. This chain connects TRBV5-6 to TRBJ2-7, with 8 bases fitting TRBD1. The CDR3 spans 15 residues. Germline V lookup: CDR1 SGHDT, CDR2 YYEEEE. J was trimmed by 2 bases and V by 3 bases; bases with no gene match: 7. The CDR3 sequence: CASSSPGQAPYEQYF. DNA for the CDR3: TGTGCCAGCAGCTCCCCGGGACAGGCACCCTACGAGCAGTACTTC.

The CDR3: CASSPGTVLSGANVLTF. CDR3 bases: TGTGCCAGCAGTCCCGGGACAGTCCTCTCTGGGGCCAACGTCCTGACTTTC. The chain recombines TRBV2 with TRBJ2-6, with TRBD1 identical over 7 bases. The CDR3 length is 17 residues. Germline assignment: CDR1 SNHLY and CDR2 FYNNEI. Trimming cost V 5 bases and J 0 bases; bases outside gene matches: 7.

The V gene is TRBV7-8, the J gene TRBJ1-1; D is undetermined. Germline CDR1 is SGHVS and CDR2 is FQNEAQ. The CDR3 contains 13 residues. Trimming shortened V by 3 bases and J by 3 bases, and 8 bases separated the two germline ends. The CDR3 sequence is CASSFGLDTEAFF. DNA of the CDR3: TGTGCCAGCAGCTTTGGTTTGGACACTGAAGCTTTCTTT.

CDR3 nucleotide sequence: TGTGCCTGGAGTGCGGGACATTTCACCGGGGAGCTGTTTTTT. Protein: CAWSAGHFTGELFF. The chain recombines TRBV30 with TRBJ2-2; tentatively, D is TRBD1 (6 bases). There are 14 residues in the CDR3. V dropped 1 base and J dropped 4 bases, with 10 bases sitting between them. Germline V lookup: CDR1 GTSNPN, CDR2 SVGIG (reference sequence).

The chain carries TRBV7-3 and TRBJ2-3; D gene unclear. The V gene lost 5 bases and the J gene lost 4 bases, with 13 bases spanning the gap. The germline V gene has CDR1 SGHTA and CDR2 FQGTGA. This CDR3 is built from 14 residues. The CDR3 DNA follows: TGTGCCAGCAGCCCCGGTCCTGGGGCAGATACGCAGTATTTT. Encoded protein: CASSPGPGADTQYF.